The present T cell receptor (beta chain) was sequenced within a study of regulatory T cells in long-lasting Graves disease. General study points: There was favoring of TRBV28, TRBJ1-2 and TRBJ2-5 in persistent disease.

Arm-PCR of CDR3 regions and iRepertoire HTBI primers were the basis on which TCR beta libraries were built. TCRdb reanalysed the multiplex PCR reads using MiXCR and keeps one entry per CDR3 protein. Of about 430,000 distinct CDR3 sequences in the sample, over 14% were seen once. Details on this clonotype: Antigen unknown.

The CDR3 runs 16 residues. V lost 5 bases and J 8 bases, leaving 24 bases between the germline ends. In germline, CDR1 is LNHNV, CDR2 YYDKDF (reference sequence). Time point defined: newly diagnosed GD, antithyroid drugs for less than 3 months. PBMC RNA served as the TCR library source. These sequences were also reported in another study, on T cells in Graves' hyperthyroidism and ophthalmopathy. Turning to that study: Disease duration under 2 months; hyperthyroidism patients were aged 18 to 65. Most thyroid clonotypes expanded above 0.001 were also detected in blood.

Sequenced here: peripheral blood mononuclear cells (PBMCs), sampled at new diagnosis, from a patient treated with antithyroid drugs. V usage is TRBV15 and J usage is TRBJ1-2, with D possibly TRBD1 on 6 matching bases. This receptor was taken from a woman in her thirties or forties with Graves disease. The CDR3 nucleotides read TGTGCCACCAGCGCACAGGGAGGCAGAACCCTAGCAGGCTACACCTTC. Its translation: CATSAQGGRTLAGYTF.